This entry lists 29 T cell receptor beta chains sequenced from one sample in a study of T cell changes during pregnancy in multiple sclerosis. Profiling relied on immunoSEQ multiplex PCR, and the TCRdb table lists in-frame clones only, not all of them. This sample yields fewer than 65,000 clones, of which roughly 94% are seen a single time; more than 0.25% belongs to the top ten. The source material was CD4+ T cells from peripheral blood mononuclear cells, sampled in the third trimester of pregnancy. These receptors were obtained from a female donor with multiple sclerosis, enrolled in a pregnancy study.

The CDR3 sequence: CAWSVGLTPGNTIYF. Written as DNA, the CDR3 is TGTGCCTGGAGTGTGGGACTGACCCCTGGAAACACCATATATTTT. V usage is TRBV30 and J usage is TRBJ1-3; possible D gene TRBD1, 5 bases. The V end lost 0 bases, the J end lost 2 bases, and 11 bases lay between the germline ends. Germline V gene data show CDR1 as GTSNPN and CDR2 as SVGIG (reference sequence). The CDR3 is 15 residues long.

This clone appeared a few times. The J gene is TRBJ1-2, the V gene TRBV19; perhaps TRBD1 as D (6 bases). Deletions cut 4 bases from V and 1 base from J, with 13 bases between. The CDR3 contains 15 residues. Germline CDR1 reads LNHDA; CDR2 reads SQIVND (reference sequence). For the CDR3, the DNA is TGTGCCAGTAGTACCGCCCGACAGGATAACTATGGCTACACCTTC. Translated, it gives CASSTARQDNYGYTF.

The V and J genes are TRBV28 and TRBJ2-7; 9 bases fit TRBD1. CDR1 and CDR2 (germline): MDHEN, SYDVKM. The J segment lost 2 bases and the V segment lost 2 bases, leaving 4 bases of the junction unmatched. The CDR3 covers 15 residues. The CDR3 sequence is CASSLPGTGTYEQYF. For the CDR3, the DNA is TGTGCCAGCAGTTTACCCGGGACAGGGACCTACGAGCAGTACTTC.

The V and J genes are TRBV11-3 and TRBJ2-5; TRBD2 matches at 9 bases. The CDR3 consists of 15 residues. V dropped 2 bases and J dropped 2; count of bases not matched to a gene: 3. Per germline, CDR1 SGHNT and CDR2 YENEEA. The CDR3 spells CASSLLAGRQETQYF. DNA for the CDR3: TGTGCCAGCAGCTTACTAGCGGGGCGGCAAGAGACCCAGTACTTC.

The count of this clone is one. J is TRBJ2-4 and V is TRBV11-2; D is unresolved. V lost 0 bases and J 5 bases, leaving 5 bases between the germline ends. The CDR3 length is 13 residues. Looked up from germline, CDR1 is SGHAT and CDR2 is FQNNGV. CDR3 DNA: TGTGCCAGCAGCTTAGAACAGCAAAACATTCAGTACTTC. Residues: CASSLEQQNIQYF.

The genes are TRBV4-3 and TRBJ2-2; TRBD1 matches at 8 bases. The CDR3 is made up of 18 amino acids. With V trimmed by 3 bases and J by 0 bases, 9 bases remained unmatched. Germline values: CDR1 LGHNA, CDR2 YSLEER. The CDR3 here is CASSQLRQGFANTGELFF. The CDR3 DNA reads TGCGCCAGCAGCCAGCTCCGACAGGGGTTCGCGAACACCGGGGAGCTGTTTTTT.

V usage is TRBV7-3 and J usage is TRBJ2-2, with D possibly TRBD1 on 5 matching bases. Germline V gene data show CDR1 as SGHTA and CDR2 as FQGTGA. With 5 bases removed from V and 1 base from J, the gap between germline ends came to 8 bases. The CDR3 has 14 amino acids. The CDR3 nucleotides read TGTGCCAGCAGCCGAACAGGGAACACCGGGGAGCTGTTTTTT. This sequence encodes CASSRTGNTGELFF.

The V gene is TRBV25-1, the J gene TRBJ2-1, with TRBD1 identical over 7 bases. Trimming cost V 7 bases and J 2 bases; bases outside gene matches: 2. CDR1 is MGHDK and CDR2 is SYGVNS in the germline V gene. This CDR3 comprises 13 residues. CDR3 loop: CASNQGAYNEQFF. The CDR3 DNA follows: TGTGCCAGCAACCAGGGGGCCTACAATGAGCAGTTCTTC.

The CDR3 reads CASSGYPTGYSGNTIYF. The CDR3 DNA reads TGTGCCAGCAGCGGCTATCCGACAGGCTACTCTGGAAACACCATATATTTT. V gene TRBV7-9 combines with J gene TRBJ1-3; D is possibly TRBD1 (6 bases). The CDR3 is 17 residues long. CDR1 and CDR2 from the germline V gene are SEHNR and FQNEAQ (reference sequence). The V end lost 5 bases, the J end lost 0 bases, and 17 bases lay between the germline ends.

The DNA of the CDR3 is TGCGCCAGCAGCTTGGAGGGGCACACTGAAGCTTTCTTT. The encoded protein is CASSLEGHTEAFF. The J gene is TRBJ1-1, the V gene TRBV5-1; tentatively, D is TRBD1 (5 bases). CDR1 and CDR2 from the germline V gene are SGHRS and YFSETQ. This CDR3 region has 13 residues. V was clipped by 0 bases and J by 3 bases, with 6 bases between them.

The chain is built from TRBV6-5 and TRBJ2-1; the match to TRBD2 covers 9 bases. This CDR3 is 14 amino acids long. Germline values: CDR1 MNHEY, CDR2 SVGAGI. V trimming: 5 bases; J trimming: 7 bases; junction bases outside the gene matches: 6. CDR3 residues: CASSRAGGYNEQFF. The CDR3 DNA reads TGTGCCAGCAGTCGAGCGGGAGGTTATAATGAGCAGTTCTTC.

The gene calls are TRBV5-6 and TRBJ2-2, with 11 bases aligning to TRBD2. After removal of 5 bases from V and 6 bases from J, the junction contained 12 bases not matched to a gene. Germline V lookup: CDR1 SGHDT, CDR2 YYEEEE. The CDR3 is made up of 17 amino acids. The DNA for the CDR3 is TGTGCCAGCAGAGTCAGATGGCTAGCGGGGGGACCCGGGGAGCTGTTTTTT. Amino acid sequence: CASRVRWLAGGPGELFF.

This clone was seen only a few times. The chain uses TRBV10-2 and TRBJ2-4; 9 bases are a match to TRBD2. V shed 9 bases and J 8 bases; nucleotides not matched to a gene: 11. The CDR3 contains 14 residues. Germline V gene data show CDR1 as WSHSY and CDR2 as SAAADI. CDR3 bases: TGCGCCAGTGGAAGACTAGCGGCGGGGGACATTCAGTACTTC. Amino acid sequence: CASGRLAAGDIQYF.

The chain has TRBV19 and TRBJ1-6; D gene uncertain. The CDR3 is 17 residues long. Trimming removed 5 bases from V and 1 base from J, with 15 bases in between. Germline values: CDR1 LNHDA, CDR2 SQIVND (reference sequence). The CDR3 spells CASSPILGGSYNSPLHF. CDR3 DNA: TGTGCCAGTAGTCCGATCCTAGGAGGTTCCTATAATTCACCCCTCCACTTT.

The V and J genes are TRBV2 and TRBJ2-2; D is unresolved. The CDR3 totals 14 residues. Trimming took 5 bases from V and 5 from J, leaving 12 bases between them. Germline values: CDR1 SNHLY, CDR2 FYNNEI. CDR3: CASSSLQLTGELFF. Written as DNA, the CDR3 is TGTGCCAGCAGTTCCCTTCAACTTACCGGGGAGCTGTTTTTT. Drawing the rest from reference TRBV2 and TRBJ2-2, the complete variable domain is EPEVTQTPSHQVTQMGQEVILRCVPISNHLYFYWYRQILGQKVEFLVSFYNNEISEKSEIFDDQFSVERPDGSNFTLKIRSTKLEDSAMYFCASSSLQLTGELFFGEGSRLTVL.

The V and J genes are TRBV11-2 and TRBJ2-5; D may be TRBD2 (6 bases). Trimming shortened V by 5 bases and J by 6 bases, and 13 bases separated the two germline ends. This CDR3 contains 13 residues. Germline V CDR1 and CDR2: SGHAT, FQNNGV. CDR3 amino acids: CASSLGGAQTQYF. Here the CDR3 DNA reads TGTGCCAGCAGCCTGGGAGGAGCGCAGACCCAGTACTTC.

This rearrangement joins TRBV18 to TRBJ2-1; 8 positions match TRBD1. This CDR3 spans 16 amino acids. CDR1 is KGHSH and CDR2 is LQKENI in the germline V gene. Losses at the gene ends were 3 bases for V and 4 bases for J; bases not matched to a gene: 8. For the CDR3, the DNA is TGTGCCAGCTCACCCTCGGGACAGGCCTTTTACAATGAGCAGTTCTTC. This translates into CASSPSGQAFYNEQFF.

V is TRBV6-5 and J is TRBJ2-7; D possibly corresponds to TRBD1 (5 bases). V lost 6 bases and J 10 bases, leaving 13 bases between the germline ends. The CDR3 has 11 residues. Germline V gene data show CDR1 as MNHEY and CDR2 as SVGAGI. CDR3 DNA sequence: TGTGCCAGCAGGGCTAAGGGGCTTCAGTACTTC. Amino acids: CASRAKGLQYF.

This chain connects TRBV4-1 to TRBJ2-7; D gene uncertain. The CDR3 length is 15 residues. Between the trimmed V and J ends, which lost 3 bases and 3 bases, there was a span of 15 bases. Germline CDR1 is MGHRA and CDR2 is YSYEKL. This chain's CDR3 is CASSHASRLVYEQYF. CDR3 in DNA: TGCGCCAGCAGCCACGCGTCTAGGCTAGTCTACGAGCAGTACTTC.

This clone was observed once. The V call is TRBV6-1, the J call TRBJ2-6; D ambiguous. Per germline, CDR1 MNHNS and CDR2 SASEGT. V gave up 7 bases and J gave up 0 bases, with 10 bases separating them. The CDR3 is 15 amino acids. The CDR3 protein is CASISGRSGANVLTF. DNA of the CDR3: TGTGCCAGCATAAGTGGGCGCTCTGGGGCCAACGTCCTGACTTTC.

The chain couples TRBV4-3 to TRBJ1-4; maybe TRBD1 (5 bases). In germline, CDR1 is LGHNA, CDR2 YSLEER. CDR3 size: 16 residues. V lost 4 bases and J 4 bases, leaving 16 bases between the germline ends. CDR3 in amino acids: CASSRDSTDSNEKLFF. CDR3 in DNA: TGCGCCAGCAGCCGAGACTCAACAGACAGTAATGAAAAACTGTTTTTT.

The V and J genes are TRBV30 and TRBJ1-2, with D perhaps matching TRBD1 (6 bases). This CDR3 spans 11 amino acids. Looked up from germline, CDR1 is GTSNPN and CDR2 is SVGIG (reference sequence). Trimming cost V 4 bases and J 7 bases, with 10 bases left between them. CDR3 DNA sequence: TGTGCCTGGACAGGGGACGGTGGCTACACCTTC. As protein: CAWTGDGGYTF.

The chain uses TRBV19 and TRBJ1-3, with D possibly being TRBD1 (6 bases). V was shortened by 6 bases and J by 4 bases, with 10 bases between the two germline ends. Germline V gives CDR1 LNHDA, CDR2 SQIVND (reference sequence). There are 13 residues in the CDR3. The CDR3 nucleotides are TGTGCCAGTAGCCAGGGGCAAGGAAACACCATATATTTT. Encoded protein: CASSQGQGNTIYF.

The V and J genes are TRBV7-3 and TRBJ2-1, with TRBD2 matching 14 bases. The CDR3 has 15 amino acids. V dropped 5 bases and J dropped 5; count of bases not matched to a gene: 2. In germline, CDR1 is SGHTA, CDR2 FQGTGA. This CDR3 reads CASSRGLAGDNEQFF. In nucleotides, the CDR3 is TGTGCCAGCAGCCGGGGACTAGCGGGGGACAATGAGCAGTTCTTC.

The V and J genes are TRBV5-6 and TRBJ2-6; D remains unclear. The germline V gene has CDR1 SGHDT and CDR2 YYEEEE. This CDR3 is built from 17 residues. V shed 4 bases and J shed 1 base, with 15 bases lying between them. The CDR3 DNA reads TGTGCCAGCAGCCCACGGGTATCTACATCTGGGGCCAACGTCCTGACTTTC. Translation: CASSPRVSTSGANVLTF.

The chain carries TRBV5-3 and TRBJ2-2; 11 bases line up with TRBD2. TRBV5-3 is an ORF, with its function uncertain. The CDR3 loop spans 18 amino acids. Germline trimming cut 5 bases from V and 0 bases from J; bases unmatched to any gene: 9. DNA of the CDR3: TGTGCCAGAAGGCCTCCGGGACTAGCGGAATCGAACACCGGGGAGCTGTTTTTT. This codes for CARRPPGLAESNTGELFF.

This chain uses TRBV27 with TRBJ2-3; 9 nucleotides agree with TRBD2. After removal of 2 bases from V and 2 bases from J, the junction contained 2 bases not matched to a gene. Germline V gene lookup returns CDR1 MNHEY and CDR2 SMNVEV (reference sequence). The CDR3 loop spans 15 amino acids. The CDR3 nucleotides are TGTGCCAGCAGTTTACTAGCGGGGCCCACAGATACGCAGTATTTT. Translation gives CASSLLAGPTDTQYF.

The chain combines TRBV7-2 with TRBJ2-7; 8 nucleotides match TRBD2. The V and J ends lost 10 bases and 6 bases, in that order; junction bases with no gene match: 5. The CDR3 sequence is 11 residues long. CDR1 is SGHTA, CDR2 FQGNSA, per germline. CDR3 sequence reads: CATGGLGEQYF. The CDR3 DNA sequence: TGTGCCACCGGGGGACTAGGCGAGCAGTACTTC.

V usage is TRBV19 and J usage is TRBJ2-7, with 7 bases identical to TRBD1. CDR3 length: 14 amino acids. CDR1 LNHDA and CDR2 SQIVND come from the germline V gene (reference sequence). V lost 5 bases and J lost 5; bases outside the gene matches: 9. The CDR3 bases are TGTGCCAGTAGTCCCGACAGGGTTTTAGACGAGCAGTACTTC. Translation: CASSPDRVLDEQYF. Using reference TRBV19 and TRBJ2-7 for the parts outside the CDR3, the full variable domain is DGGITQSPKYLFRKEGQNVTLSCEQNLNHDAMYWYRQDPGQGLRLIYYSQIVNDFQKGDIAEGYSVSREKKESFPLTVTSAQKNPTAFYLCASSPDRVLDEQYFGPGTRLTVT.